This section outlines one TCR beta chain sequence together with its context. Its antigen is still unknown. The data are from a study of blood T cells in healthy people across ages. Study-level findings and limits: PBMCs were not sorted, which prevented a conclusive comparison of naive versus antigen-experienced cells.

Per individual sample, total RNA of at least 5 micrograms was extracted. Germline CDR1 is SGHRS and CDR2 is YFSETQ. CDR3 length: 11 amino acids. It was with a sample-barcoded 5' primer and a J-beta primer mix that a second PCR of roughly 7 to 12 cycles was run. Researchers report that a template-switch adaptor with 12 random nucleotides tagged each cDNA molecule. The yield of each sample was at least 2.5 million CDR3-containing paired-end reads. TCRdb analysed the 5' RACE reads with MiXCR anew, one entry per CDR3 protein. This table holds about 290,000 distinct CDR3 sequences, 25% to 30% found once. The specimen sequenced was blood. The source of this sequence is a woman aged 70-85 years in good health. The chain carries TRBV5-1 and TRBJ2-1; unclear D gene. The J call may be incorrect, as the DNA end agrees better with TRBJ2-7. Written as DNA, the CDR3 is TGCGCCAGCAGACTCTCTTACGAGCAGTACTTC. Translated: CASRLSYEQYF.